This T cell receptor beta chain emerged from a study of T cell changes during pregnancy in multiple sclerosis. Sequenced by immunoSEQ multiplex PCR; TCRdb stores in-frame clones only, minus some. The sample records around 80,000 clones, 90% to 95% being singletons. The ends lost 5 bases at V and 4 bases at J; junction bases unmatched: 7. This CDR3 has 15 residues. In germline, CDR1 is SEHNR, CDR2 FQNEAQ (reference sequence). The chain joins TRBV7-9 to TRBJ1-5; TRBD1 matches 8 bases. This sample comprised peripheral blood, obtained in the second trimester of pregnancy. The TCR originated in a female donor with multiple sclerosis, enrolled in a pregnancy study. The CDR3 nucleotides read TGTGCCAGCAGCCTTGGACAGGGAGCGAATCAGCCCCAGCATTTT. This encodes CASSLGQGANQPQHF.